The 26 T cell receptor beta chains listed next were all sequenced from one sample in a study of blood T cell repertoires in COVID-19. Sequencing used immunoSEQ multiplex PCR; TCRdb keeps in-frame clones, though not all of them. The sample lists 360,000 or so clones, almost 90% occurring once. Sequenced input: PBMCs or T cells enriched from blood (not recorded which). The origin of the receptors is a woman in her 30s who had been exposed to COVID-19.

The chain couples TRBV7-2 to TRBJ1-3; D possibly corresponds to TRBD1 (5 bases). The CDR3 loop spans 15 amino acids. Germline V gene sequence: CDR1 SGHTA, CDR2 FQGNSA. V was pared by 1 base and J by 0 bases, with 7 bases between. The CDR3 region has the DNA TGTGCCAGCAGCTTAGTACAGGTCTCTGGAAACACCATATATTTT. Protein: CASSLVQVSGNTIYF.

This chain joins TRBV20-1 and TRBJ1-2; a weak D match, TRBD1 (5 bases). The CDR3 loop spans 11 amino acids. Germline values: CDR1 DFQATT, CDR2 SNEGSKA (reference sequence). Trimming cost V 3 bases and J 8 bases, with 10 bases left between them. The DNA for the CDR3 is TGCAGTGCTAGTATAGGGGTCGGCTACACCTTC. Translated, it gives CSASIGVGYTF.

V usage is TRBV7-2 and J usage is TRBJ2-1, with D unresolved. Germline values: CDR1 SGHTA, CDR2 FQGNSA. The CDR3 is 18 residues long. Trimming took off 1 base at V and 0 bases at J, with 16 bases between the two ends. The CDR3 region is CASSLEPGRINSYNEQFF. The CDR3 nucleotides are TGTGCCAGCAGCTTAGAACCTGGCAGAATTAACTCCTACAATGAGCAGTTCTTC.

Of note for this clone: At the DNA level, this CDR3 is encoded by other sequences in the same sample as well. The chain combines TRBV6-1 with TRBJ1-5; D is perhaps TRBD1 (5 bases). In germline, CDR1 is MNHNS, CDR2 SASEGT. The CDR3 has 13 amino acids. The ends were cut back, 3 bases at V and 7 bases at J, with 10 bases in the middle. The CDR3 DNA reads TGTGCCAGCAGTGAGAGGGGAGGACAGCCCCAGCATTTT. Protein product: CASSERGGQPQHF.

Here the CDR3 DNA reads TGTGCCAGCTCACCATTAGGACAAAGCTCCTACGAGCAGTACTTC. Translated, it gives CASSPLGQSSYEQYF. The genes are TRBV18 and TRBJ2-7; TRBD1 might be the D (5 bases). Germline V lookup: CDR1 KGHSH, CDR2 LQKENI. CDR3 size: 15 residues. Trimming removed 2 bases from V and 0 bases from J, with 11 bases in between.

V is TRBV14 and J is TRBJ1-1; D is perhaps TRBD1 (6 bases). The CDR3 is 13 residues long. With 2 bases removed from V and 6 bases from J, the gap between germline ends came to 10 bases. The germline V gene has CDR1 SGHDN and CDR2 FVKESK. CDR3 region: CASSQLDRPEAFF. The CDR3 DNA follows: TGTGCCAGCAGCCAACTTGACAGGCCTGAAGCTTTCTTT.

The gene calls are TRBV11-2 and TRBJ1-3; D might be TRBD1 (6 bases). The V end was cut by 0 bases, the J end by 1 base, with 7 bases between. The CDR3 extends over 15 amino acids. The germline gives CDR1 SGHAT, CDR2 FQNNGV. CDR3 protein: CASSLEGASGNTIYF. The CDR3 region has the DNA TGTGCCAGCAGCTTAGAGGGGGCATCTGGAAACACCATATATTTT.

The chain employs TRBV3-1 (or the pseudogene TRBV3-2) and TRBJ1-2; 7 bases fit TRBD1. Germline trimming cut 1 base from V and 4 bases from J; bases unmatched to any gene: 6. This CDR3 comprises 15 residues. The germline V gene encodes CDR1 LGHDT and CDR2 YNNKEL (reference sequence). The CDR3 here is CASSQAPRDSYGYTF. Here the CDR3 DNA reads TGTGCCAGCAGCCAAGCCCCCCGGGACAGCTATGGCTACACCTTC.

This chain uses TRBV27 with TRBJ2-7; D may be TRBD1 (6 bases). Trimming shortened V by 6 bases and J by 2 bases, and 8 bases separated the two germline ends. The CDR3 contains 12 residues. Germline V CDR1 and CDR2: MNHEY, SMNVEV (reference sequence). The DNA of the CDR3 is TGTGCCAGCAGGGACAGTCCCTACGAGCAGTACTTC. The encoded protein is CASRDSPYEQYF.

The CDR3 protein is CASSPTSAFHEQFF. In nucleotides, the CDR3 is TGTGCCAGCAGTCCCACTTCCGCGTTCCATGAGCAGTTCTTC. This chain joins TRBV2 and TRBJ2-1; D call uncertain. The germline V gene encodes CDR1 SNHLY and CDR2 FYNNEI. Trimming removed 5 bases at V and 8 bases at J, with 16 bases between. This CDR3 comprises 14 residues.

The J gene is TRBJ2-4, the V gene TRBV6-1, with 7 nucleotides matching TRBD1. The CDR3 sequence is 14 residues long. Looked up from germline, CDR1 is MNHNS and CDR2 is SASEGT. The V and J ends lost 3 bases and 6 bases, in that order; junction bases with no gene match: 5. The CDR3 nucleotides are TGTGCCAGCAGTGAGACAGGGCACGGAAACATTCAGTACTTC. This sequence encodes CASSETGHGNIQYF.

Only one count was recorded for this clone. The J gene is TRBJ2-1, the V gene TRBV5-6; 12 bases align to TRBD2. This CDR3 spans 17 amino acids. V was pared by 3 bases and J by 4 bases, with 8 bases of the junction left unmatched. Germline assignment: CDR1 SGHDT and CDR2 YYEEEE. CDR3 loop: CASSSYRGLAGYNEQFF. CDR3 nucleotide sequence: TGTGCCAGCAGCTCCTATCGAGGACTAGCGGGGTACAATGAGCAGTTCTTC.

This clone showed up many times. The chain is built from TRBV27 and TRBJ1-5, with D unresolved. V was cut by 4 bases and J by 1 base, with 8 bases left in between. Germline CDR1 and CDR2: MNHEY and SMNVEV (reference sequence). The CDR3 spans 14 residues. This chain's CDR3 is CASSSTWSNQPQHF. The CDR3 region has the DNA TGTGCCAGCAGTTCGACATGGAGCAATCAGCCCCAGCATTTT.

The genes are TRBV25-1 and TRBJ2-3; 8 nucleotides line up with TRBD2. V was clipped by 2 bases and J by 3 bases; unmatched bases: 4. Germline lookup yields CDR1 MGHDK and CDR2 SYGVNS. The CDR3 has 15 amino acids. The CDR3 bases are TGTGCCAGCAGTGAAGCAGCGGGAGAGACAGATACGCAGTATTTT. Translated, it gives CASSEAAGETDTQYF.

For the CDR3, the DNA is TGTGCCATCAGTGAGACGACAGGGGGACAAGAGACCCAGTACTTC. It specifies CAISETTGGQETQYF. The chain uses TRBV10-3 and TRBJ2-5; 9 nucleotides align to TRBD1. Germline loops: CDR1 ENHRY, CDR2 SYGVKD. V was pared by 2 bases and J by 2 bases, with 3 bases of the junction left unmatched. The CDR3 covers 15 residues.

The gene calls are TRBV27 and TRBJ1-1; TRBD1 agrees at 7 bases. The CDR3 extends over 15 amino acids. Germline assignment: CDR1 MNHEY and CDR2 SMNVEV (reference sequence). V trimming: 8 bases; J trimming: 0 bases; junction bases outside the gene matches: 9. CDR3 in DNA: TGTGCCAGCGGAGGGACAGAGCAATTGAACACTGAAGCTTTCTTT. Translated: CASGGTEQLNTEAFF.

This clone was detected once. The genes are TRBV6-6 and TRBJ2-7; D might be TRBD2 (6 bases). The CDR3 spans 15 residues. Germline values: CDR1 MNHNY, CDR2 SVGAGI (reference sequence). V gave up 10 bases and J gave up 0 bases, with 19 bases separating them. The CDR3 loop reads CATLSRDSLSYEQYF. The CDR3 region has the DNA TGTGCCACCCTTAGCCGGGACTCCCTCTCCTACGAGCAGTACTTC.

The rearrangement joins TRBV18 to TRBJ2-3; D remains unclear. The CDR3 runs 12 residues. Germline V lookup: CDR1 KGHSH, CDR2 LQKENI. Trimming left V 3 bases short and J 2 bases short, with 3 bases between. As DNA, the CDR3 is TGTGCCAGCTCACCTATCACAGATACGCAGTATTTT. Its translation is CASSPITDTQYF.

This rearrangement joins TRBV19 to TRBJ2-3; 12 bases align to TRBD1. Trimming at V came to 10 bases and at J to 7 bases, leaving 9 bases not matched to a gene. Germline V gene lookup returns CDR1 LNHDA and CDR2 SQIVND (reference sequence). CDR3 length: 14 residues. The CDR3 region has the DNA TGTGCCACAAGACCGGGACAGGGGGCTAATACGCAGTATTTT. This gives the protein CATRPGQGANTQYF.

V and J are TRBV27 and TRBJ2-1; the D gene is possibly TRBD1 (5 bases). The germline V gene has CDR1 MNHEY and CDR2 SMNVEV (reference sequence). The CDR3 is made up of 13 amino acids. Trimming cost V 0 bases and J 6 bases, with 6 bases left between them. In DNA form, the CDR3 reads TGTGCCAGCAGTTTATCCGACAGCAATGAGCAGTTCTTC. The encoded protein is CASSLSDSNEQFF.

V and J are TRBV11-3 and TRBJ2-1, with 8 bases lining up with TRBD1. V lost 5 bases and J lost 3; bases outside the gene matches: 3. The CDR3 is 14 amino acids. From germline, CDR1 is SGHNT and CDR2 YENEEA. The CDR3 is CASSPGQGYNEQFF. The CDR3 bases are TGTGCCAGCAGCCCAGGACAGGGCTACAATGAGCAGTTCTTC.

V usage is TRBV7-9 and J usage is TRBJ2-3; 11 bases map to TRBD2. The CDR3 contains 18 residues. J lost 2 bases, V lost 2 bases, and 9 bases had no gene match. Germline V gives CDR1 SEHNR, CDR2 FQNEAQ (reference sequence). CDR3 region: CASSLLAGGLLDTDTQYF. CDR3 DNA sequence: TGTGCCAGCAGCTTACTAGCGGGAGGCCTACTTGACACAGATACGCAGTATTTT.

V is TRBV29-1 and J is TRBJ2-7; D not resolved. Deletions cut 5 bases from V and 0 bases from J, with 8 bases between. This CDR3 contains 12 residues. Germline V gene sequence: CDR1 SQVTM, CDR2 ANQGSEA. This chain's CDR3 is CSVRLSSYEQYF. The CDR3 bases are TGCAGCGTTCGACTGAGCTCCTACGAGCAGTACTTC.

The rearrangement links TRBV11-2 to TRBJ2-7, with 7 nucleotides matching TRBD1. V was pared by 5 bases and J by 6 bases, with 7 bases of the junction left unmatched. The CDR3 runs to 13 residues. Germline V gene lookup returns CDR1 SGHAT and CDR2 FQNNGV. CDR3 sequence: CASSRQGFREQYF. The CDR3 bases are TGTGCCAGCAGCCGACAGGGATTCCGCGAGCAGTACTTC. Full variable domain (outside the CDR3, taken from reference TRBV11-2 and TRBJ2-7): EAGVAQSPRYKIIEKRQSVAFWCNPISGHATLYWYQQILGQGPKLLIQFQNNGVVDDSQLPKDRFSAERLKGVDSTLKIQPAKLEDSAVYLCASSRQGFREQYFGPGTRLTVT.

This sequence joins TRBV15 and TRBJ2-1; 7 bases align to TRBD2. The CDR3 covers 14 residues. Germline-derived CDR1 and CDR2 are LNHNV and YYDKDF (reference sequence). J lost 9 bases, V lost 6 bases, and 11 bases had no gene match. CDR3 region: CATRRVREASEQFF. The CDR3 bases are TGTGCCACCAGAAGGGTTCGGGAGGCCAGTGAGCAGTTCTTC. Filled out from reference TRBV15 and TRBJ2-1, the complete variable domain reads DAMVIQNPRYQVTQFGKPVTLSCSQTLNHNVMYWYQQKSSQAPKLLFHYYDKDFNNEADTPDNFQSRRPNTSFCFLDIRSPGLGDTAMYLCATRRVREASEQFFGPGTRLTVL.

The rearrangement joins TRBV4-1 to TRBJ1-6, with TRBD1 matching 8 bases. Germline V lookup: CDR1 MGHRA, CDR2 YSYEKL. CDR3 length: 16 amino acids. V shed 4 bases and J 5 bases; nucleotides not matched to a gene: 7. Here the CDR3 reads CASSPGQGPHNSPLHF. The CDR3, as DNA: TGCGCCAGCAGCCCTGGACAGGGACCCCATAATTCACCCCTCCACTTT.